This entry is about one TCR beta chain. A second roughly 7 to 12 cycle PCR used barcoded and J-beta primers. Tagging of each cDNA molecule was performed by a template-switch adaptor with 12 random nucleotides. TCRdb processed the 5' RACE reads anew with MiXCR; each CDR3 protein has one entry. The table has some 560,000 distinct CDR3 sequences, roughly a quarter seen once. This sample was taken from a study of blood T cells in healthy people across ages. Trimming pared 4 bases from V and 7 bases from J, leaving 10 bases between. The CDR3 runs 13 residues. The germline gives CDR1 LGHDT, CDR2 YNNKEL (reference sequence). Separately, the same data were catalogued under a study of T cells of mothers and their children.

The clonotype was recovered from a boy between 2 and 15 years old in good health. The rearrangement joins TRBV3-1 to TRBJ2-2; possibly TRBD1 for D (5 bases). The sequenced material came from blood. The chain's CDR3 is CASSRKGNGELFF. CDR3 in DNA: TGTGCCAGCAGCCGGAAGGGGAACGGGGAGCTGTTTTTT.